This TCR beta chain was observed in a study of identical twins. The study's findings and limits: Cord blood's abundant beta clonotypes had fewer insertions, unlike memory repertoires.

Per the germline V gene, CDR1 is MDHEN and CDR2 is SYDVKM. CDR3 size: 13 residues. With regard to this clonotype: The target antigen is unknown. A single base separates this from a much larger clone, so it may be a read error.

TCRdb recomputed calls from the 5' RACE reads with MiXCR, one row per CDR3 protein. The data show about 1.7 million distinct CDR3 sequences, roughly a third seen once. The sequence derives from a newborn girl in good health. V gene TRBV28 combines with J gene TRBJ2-5, with TRBD1 matching over 9 bases. Sequenced sample: cord blood. The CDR3 is CASRTGGQEAQYF. CDR3 sequence (DNA): TGTGCCAGCCGAACAGGGGGCCAAGAGGCCCAGTACTTC.